This T cell receptor (beta chain) appears in the sequencing data of a study of cytomegalovirus exposure and HLA in healthy donors. With 60 Vbeta and 13 Jbeta primers, the PCR was carried out. Sequenced by immunoSEQ multiplex PCR; TCRdb stores in-frame clones only, minus some. Among about 120,000 clones, about two thirds were seen once, and the ten largest hold roughly 8.2%. Study outcomes and limitations: V- and J-gene trimming in TCR beta was tied to a missense DCLRE1C variant by an analysis performed later. Listed as cytomegalovirus-associated were 170 or so TCR beta chains.

This CDR3 spans 13 amino acids. J lost 2 bases, V lost 8 bases, and 2 bases had no gene match. The germline V gene encodes CDR1 MNHEY and CDR2 SVGAGI. This clone came up a few times. Its target is not known. The sequencing sample was made of PBMCs. The rearrangement joins TRBV6-5 to TRBJ2-2, with TRBD1 matching 7 bases. The clonotype comes from a woman in her thirties or forties in good health and CMV-seropositive. In nucleotides, the CDR3 is TGTGCCAGCCGGGACAGCAACACCGGGGAGCTGTTTTTT. Translated: CASRDSNTGELFF.